This T cell receptor (beta chain) was sequenced for a study of CD8 T cells in ankylosing spondylitis. CDR3 size: 14 residues. Germline V gene data show CDR1 as MNHNS and CDR2 as SASEGT. Trimming removed 5 bases from V and 0 bases from J, with 7 bases in between. This clonotype was seen a handful of times. The antigen is not known. Findings and caveats of the study: Several of the motif variants were reported before in synovial fluid and blood from reactive arthritis. Researchers reportedly found disease-linked clones significantly enriched in matched ankylosing spondylitis synovial fluid.

MiXCR, run by TCRdb on the 5' RACE reads, gives a single entry per CDR3 protein. The sample records some 130,000 distinct CDR3 sequences, 5.5% to 7.5% being singletons. The sequence was collected from a female donor with ankylosing spondylitis or in good health (not recorded which). The chain recombines TRBV6-1 with TRBJ1-4; no reliable D call. Sequenced: blood, either unsorted or a sorted T cell fraction (not recorded which). The CDR3 region is CASSRLATNEKLFF. As DNA, the CDR3 is TGTGCCAGCAGTCGACTTGCAACTAATGAAAAACTGTTTTTT.